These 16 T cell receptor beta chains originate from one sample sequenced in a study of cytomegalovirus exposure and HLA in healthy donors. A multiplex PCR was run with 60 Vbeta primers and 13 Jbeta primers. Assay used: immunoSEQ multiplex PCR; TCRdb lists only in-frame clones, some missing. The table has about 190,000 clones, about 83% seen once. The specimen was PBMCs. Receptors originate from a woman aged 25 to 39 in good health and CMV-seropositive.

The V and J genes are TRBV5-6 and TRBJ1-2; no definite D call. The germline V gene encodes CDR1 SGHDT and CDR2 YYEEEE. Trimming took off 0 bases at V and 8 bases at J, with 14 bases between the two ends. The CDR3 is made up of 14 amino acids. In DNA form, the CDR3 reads TGTGCCAGCAGCTTGGTCACCGGGGTCGACGGCTACACCTTC. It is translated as CASSLVTGVDGYTF.

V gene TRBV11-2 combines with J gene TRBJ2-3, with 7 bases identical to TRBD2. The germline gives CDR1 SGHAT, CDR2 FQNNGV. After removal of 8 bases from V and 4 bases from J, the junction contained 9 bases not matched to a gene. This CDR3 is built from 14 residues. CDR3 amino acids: CASFGGGGADTQYF. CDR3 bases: TGTGCCAGCTTCGGCGGGGGAGGAGCAGATACGCAGTATTTT.

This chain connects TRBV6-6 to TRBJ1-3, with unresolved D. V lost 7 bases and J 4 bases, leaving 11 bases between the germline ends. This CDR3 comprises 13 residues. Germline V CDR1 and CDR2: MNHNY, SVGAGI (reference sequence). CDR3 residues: CASIHGVGNTIYF. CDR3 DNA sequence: TGTGCCAGCATCCACGGGGTCGGAAACACCATATATTTT.

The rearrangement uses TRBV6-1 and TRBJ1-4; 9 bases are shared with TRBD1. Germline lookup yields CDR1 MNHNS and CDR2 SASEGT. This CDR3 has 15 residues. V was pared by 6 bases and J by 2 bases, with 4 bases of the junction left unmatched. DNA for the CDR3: TGTGCCAGCAGCGAAACAGGGGGCACTAATGAAAAACTGTTTTTT. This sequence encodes CASSETGGTNEKLFF.

The DNA of the CDR3 is TGTGCCAGCAGCTTAGCACACAGGGGTGGGGTGTCCTACGAGCAGTACTTC. It specifies CASSLAHRGGVSYEQYF. V usage is TRBV7-9 and J usage is TRBJ2-7; TRBD1 matches at 7 bases. Germline loops: CDR1 SEHNR, CDR2 FQNEAQ (reference sequence). J gave up 1 base and V 0 bases, and 9 bases lay outside the gene matches. CDR3 length equals 17 residues.

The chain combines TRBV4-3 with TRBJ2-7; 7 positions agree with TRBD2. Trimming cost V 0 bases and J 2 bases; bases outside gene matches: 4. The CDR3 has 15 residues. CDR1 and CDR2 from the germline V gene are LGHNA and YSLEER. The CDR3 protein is CASSQDERGAYEQYF. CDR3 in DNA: TGCGCCAGCAGCCAAGATGAGCGGGGCGCCTACGAGCAGTACTTC.

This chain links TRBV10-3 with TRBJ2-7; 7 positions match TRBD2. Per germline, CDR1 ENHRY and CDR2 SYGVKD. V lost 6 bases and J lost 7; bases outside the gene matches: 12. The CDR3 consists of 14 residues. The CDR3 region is CAIRRAGTRGEQYF. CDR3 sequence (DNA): TGTGCCATCAGGAGAGCGGGAACCCGGGGTGAGCAGTACTTC.

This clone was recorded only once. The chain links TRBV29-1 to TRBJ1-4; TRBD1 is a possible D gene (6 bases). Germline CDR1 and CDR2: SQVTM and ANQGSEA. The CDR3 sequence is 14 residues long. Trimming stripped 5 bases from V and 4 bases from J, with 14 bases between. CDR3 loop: CSVTAPDSNEKLFF. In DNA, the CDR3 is TGCAGCGTTACCGCGCCGGACAGTAATGAAAAACTGTTTTTT. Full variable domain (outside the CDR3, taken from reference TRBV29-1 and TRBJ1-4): SAVISQKPSRDICQRGTSLTIQCQVDSQVTMMFWYRQQPGQSLTLIATANQGSEATYESGFVIDKFPISRPNLTFSTLTVSNMSPEDSSIYLCSVTAPDSNEKLFFGSGTQLSVL.

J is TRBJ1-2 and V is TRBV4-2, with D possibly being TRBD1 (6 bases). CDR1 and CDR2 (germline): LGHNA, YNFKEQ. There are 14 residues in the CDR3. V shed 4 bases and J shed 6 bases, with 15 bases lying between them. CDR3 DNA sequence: TGTGCCAGCAGCCTACAGGGCATGAATAATGGCTACACCTTC. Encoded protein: CASSLQGMNNGYTF.

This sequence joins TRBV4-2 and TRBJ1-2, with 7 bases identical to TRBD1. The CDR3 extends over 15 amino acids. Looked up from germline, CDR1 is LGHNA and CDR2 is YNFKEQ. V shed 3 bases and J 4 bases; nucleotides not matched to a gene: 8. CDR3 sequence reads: CASSHSSGQLYGYTF. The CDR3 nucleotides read TGTGCCAGCAGCCACTCCTCGGGACAGCTCTATGGCTACACCTTC.

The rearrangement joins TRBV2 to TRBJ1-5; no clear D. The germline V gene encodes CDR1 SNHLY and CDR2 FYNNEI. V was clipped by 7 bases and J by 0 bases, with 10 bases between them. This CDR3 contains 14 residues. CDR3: CASTDSYSNQPQHF. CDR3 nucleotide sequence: TGTGCCAGCACGGATAGCTATAGCAATCAGCCCCAGCATTTT.

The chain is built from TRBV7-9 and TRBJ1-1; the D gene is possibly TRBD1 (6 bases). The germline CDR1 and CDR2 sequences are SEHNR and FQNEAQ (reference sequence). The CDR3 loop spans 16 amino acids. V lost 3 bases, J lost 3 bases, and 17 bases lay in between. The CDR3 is CASSFDRRGGDTEAFF. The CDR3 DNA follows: TGTGCCAGCAGCTTCGACAGGAGGGGAGGGGACACTGAAGCTTTCTTT. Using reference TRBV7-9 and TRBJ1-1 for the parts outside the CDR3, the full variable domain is DTGVSQNPRHKITKRGQNVTFRCDPISEHNRLYWYRQTLGQGPEFLTYFQNEAQLEKSRLLSDRFSAERPKGSFSTLEIQRTEQGDSAMYLCASSFDRRGGDTEAFFGQGTRLTVV.

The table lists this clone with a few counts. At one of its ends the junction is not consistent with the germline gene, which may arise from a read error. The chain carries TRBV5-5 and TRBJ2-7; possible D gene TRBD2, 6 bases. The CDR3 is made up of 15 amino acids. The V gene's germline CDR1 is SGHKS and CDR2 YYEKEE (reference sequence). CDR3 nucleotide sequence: TGTGCCAGCAGCTTGGGGGGGGACCTCTCCCACGAGCAGTACTTC. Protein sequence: CASSLGGDLSHEQYF.

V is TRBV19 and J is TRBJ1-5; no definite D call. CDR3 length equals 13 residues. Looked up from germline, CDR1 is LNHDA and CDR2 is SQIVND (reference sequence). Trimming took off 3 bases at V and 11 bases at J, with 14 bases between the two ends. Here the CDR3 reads CASSISKVAAQHF. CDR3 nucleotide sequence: TGTGCCAGTAGTATCTCGAAAGTGGCAGCCCAGCATTTT.

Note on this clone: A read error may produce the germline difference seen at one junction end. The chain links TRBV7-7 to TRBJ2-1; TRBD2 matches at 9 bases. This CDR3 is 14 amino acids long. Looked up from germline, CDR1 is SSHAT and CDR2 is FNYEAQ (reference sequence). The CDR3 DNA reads TGTGCTAGCAGCTTTGGACTAGCGAACAATGAGCAGTTCTTC. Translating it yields CASSFGLANNEQFF.

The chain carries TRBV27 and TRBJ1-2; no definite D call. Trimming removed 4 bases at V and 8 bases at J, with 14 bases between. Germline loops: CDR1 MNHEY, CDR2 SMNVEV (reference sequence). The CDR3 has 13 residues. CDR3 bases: TGTGCCAGCAGTTATTCTCGGTTAGCCGGCTACACCTTC. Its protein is CASSYSRLAGYTF.